These 18 T cell receptor beta chains came from one sample sequenced in a study of response to subunit inactivated influenza vaccine. TCRdb independently ran MiXCR on the RT-PCR reads; one entry per CDR3 protein. The sample has approximately 520,000 distinct CDR3 sequences, approximately 24% seen once. Sequencing used CD4+ T cells sorted from PBMCs, obtained around 5 days after vaccination. The receptors shown here come from a man aged 45-60 years who received an inactivated influenza vaccine.

This clonotype was counted between two and nine times. V and J are TRBV11-1 and TRBJ2-1; maybe TRBD1 (7 bases). With 8 bases removed from V and 7 bases from J, the gap between germline ends came to 18 bases. CDR3 length equals 14 residues. The germline CDR1 and CDR2 sequences are SGHAT and FQDESV (reference sequence). In nucleotides, the CDR3 is TGTGCCAGCGGTTCAGGGGGGATTAAGAATGAGCAGTTCTTC. Translating it yields CASGSGGIKNEQFF.

The chain employs TRBV29-1 and TRBJ2-7; TRBD1 agrees at 7 bases. This CDR3 spans 12 amino acids. J lost 1 base, V lost 7 bases, and 4 bases had no gene match. Germline lookup yields CDR1 SQVTM and CDR2 ANQGSEA. This chain's CDR3 is CSAEGQSYEQYF. CDR3 in DNA: TGCAGCGCTGAGGGACAGTCCTACGAGCAGTACTTC.

This clonotype has more than one count but fewer than ten. V usage is TRBV29-1 and J usage is TRBJ2-6; D remains unclear. The CDR3 runs to 14 residues. V lost 4 bases, J lost 0 bases, and 7 bases lay in between. Germline values: CDR1 SQVTM, CDR2 ANQGSEA. In DNA, the CDR3 is TGCAGCGTTGGGCAAAGCTCTGGGGCCAACGTCCTGACTTTC. This sequence encodes CSVGQSSGANVLTF.

The J gene is TRBJ2-6, the V gene TRBV10-3; TRBD1 agrees at 7 bases. In germline, CDR1 is ENHRY, CDR2 SYGVKD. The CDR3 consists of 15 residues. The V segment lost 5 bases and the J segment 4 bases; nucleotides outside the gene matches: 5. This chain's CDR3 is CAISPTGEGANVLTF. Here the CDR3 DNA reads TGTGCCATCAGTCCTACAGGGGAAGGGGCCAACGTCCTGACTTTC.

V and J are TRBV7-2 and TRBJ1-2; D remains ambiguous. Germline CDR1 SGHTA, CDR2 FQGNSA. The CDR3 totals 15 residues. Trimming removed 7 bases at V and 6 bases at J, with 21 bases between. The DNA of the CDR3 is TGTGCCAGCACTCCTGGGCCACTAGCTTTTGATGGCTACACCTTC. Protein sequence: CASTPGPLAFDGYTF.

This clonotype was picked up a small number of times. This chain connects TRBV6-2 or TRBV6-3 to TRBJ1-1; 7 bases are a match to TRBD1. The CDR3 extends over 16 amino acids. Germline V CDR1 and CDR2: MNHEY, SVGEGT. V lost 5 bases and J lost 0; bases outside the gene matches: 9. CDR3 residues: CASSHAPGQMNTEAFF. The CDR3 DNA follows: TGTGCCAGCAGTCATGCACCGGGACAGATGAACACTGAAGCTTTCTTT.

This chain uses TRBV12-3 or TRBV12-4 with TRBJ2-4, with 9 positions matching TRBD1. The CDR3 runs to 14 residues. Trimming took 6 bases from V and 7 from J; bases not matched to a gene: 7. CDR3 protein: CASRPGTGYNIQYF. The CDR3 bases are TGTGCCAGCAGACCCGGGACAGGGTACAACATTCAGTACTTC.

The chain couples TRBV12-3 or TRBV12-4 to TRBJ1-1, with 7 bases aligning to TRBD1. Trimming cost V 7 bases and J 1 base; bases outside gene matches: 12. CDR3 length: 16 amino acids. The CDR3 region is CASTPPGRQGNTEAFF. In DNA form, the CDR3 reads TGTGCCAGCACCCCCCCCGGACGACAGGGGAACACTGAAGCTTTCTTT.

V gene TRBV7-2 combines with J gene TRBJ2-3, with TRBD2 as a possible D gene (6 bases). Germline V gives CDR1 SGHTA, CDR2 FQGNSA. This CDR3 is built from 15 residues. Trimming shortened V by 1 base and J by 5 bases, and 13 bases separated the two germline ends. This CDR3 reads CASSLGGAGKDTQYF. The CDR3 DNA reads as TGTGCCAGCAGCTTAGGAGGGGCGGGAAAAGATACGCAGTATTTT.

This clonotype was counted only a few times. The chain recombines TRBV10-3 with TRBJ1-5; D might be TRBD1 (5 bases). There are 15 residues in the CDR3. Deletions cut 0 bases from V and 4 bases from J, with 10 bases between. CDR1 is ENHRY, CDR2 SYGVKD, per germline. CDR3 coding DNA: TGTGCCATCAGTGAGTCGGGGACCCCTAATCAGCCCCAGCATTTT. Translation: CAISESGTPNQPQHF.

The rearrangement links TRBV5-1 to TRBJ2-7; perhaps D is TRBD1 or TRBD2 (5 bases each). CDR3 length: 14 amino acids. Germline assignment: CDR1 SGHRS and CDR2 YFSETQ. V shed 5 bases and J shed 4 bases, with 16 bases lying between them. In DNA form, the CDR3 reads TGCGCCAGCAGGAAGTTAGGGACGGAGTACGAGCAGTACTTC. It is translated as CASRKLGTEYEQYF.

This sequence joins TRBV12-3 or TRBV12-4 and TRBJ2-7; 7 bases agree with TRBD1. This CDR3 spans 14 amino acids. Germline trimming cut 0 bases from V and 6 bases from J; bases unmatched to any gene: 5. CDR3 in DNA: TGTGCCAGCAGTTTAGCGGACAGGACGCGCGAGCAGTACTTC. The encoded protein is CASSLADRTREQYF.

With respect to this clonotype: A read error may produce the germline difference seen at one junction end. The CDR3 protein is CVSRDPQGQPVSSYNEQFF. DNA for the CDR3: TGTGTCAGCAGAGATCCTCAGGGACAACCGGTTAGCTCCTACAATGAGCAGTTCTTC. This chain uses TRBV12-3 or TRBV12-4 with TRBJ2-1; possible D gene TRBD1, 6 bases. The CDR3 covers 19 residues.

The genes are TRBV7-2 and TRBJ2-5; 8 positions agree with TRBD2. J gave up 5 bases and V 4 bases, and 9 bases lay outside the gene matches. CDR3 length equals 15 residues. Per germline, CDR1 SGHTA and CDR2 FQGNSA. The DNA of the CDR3 is TGTGCCAGCAGCTGGAGGGCATTAGCGGGGGAGACCCAGTACTTC. This gives the protein CASSWRALAGETQYF.

The V and J genes are TRBV25-1 and TRBJ2-7; weak D call: TRBD1 (6 bases). There are 14 residues in the CDR3. Germline CDR1 and CDR2: MGHDK and SYGVNS. Trimming stripped 5 bases from V and 3 bases from J, with 14 bases between. The CDR3 protein is CASSRTGPIYEQYF. The CDR3 nucleotides read TGTGCCAGCAGTAGAACAGGGCCCATCTACGAGCAGTACTTC.

V usage is TRBV2 and J usage is TRBJ2-1; TRBD1 might be the D (6 bases). The CDR3 contains 15 residues. Trimming took off 5 bases at V and 2 bases at J, with 13 bases between the two ends. The germline gives CDR1 SNHLY, CDR2 FYNNEI. In nucleotides, the CDR3 is TGTGCCAGCAGTAAGGACAGAGGGCCCTACAATGAGCAGTTCTTC. This encodes CASSKDRGPYNEQFF.

This CDR3 reads CSVSVVGVGETQYF. Written as DNA, the CDR3 is TGCAGCGTTTCTGTAGTGGGGGTTGGAGAGACCCAGTACTTC. V and J are TRBV29-1 and TRBJ2-5; TRBD1 or TRBD2 may be the D gene (5 bases each). V lost 5 bases and J 4 bases, leaving 17 bases between the germline ends. The CDR3 spans 14 residues. Germline V gene lookup returns CDR1 SQVTM and CDR2 ANQGSEA.

This clonotype is a singleton in its sample. The rearrangement uses TRBV30 and TRBJ1-1, with 7 bases fitting TRBD1. After removal of 0 bases from V and 3 bases from J, the junction contained 4 bases not matched to a gene. The CDR3 is 14 residues long. Germline CDR1 GTSNPN, CDR2 SVGIG (reference sequence). The DNA of the CDR3 is TGTGCCTGGAGTGTACCGGGACAGCACACTGAAGCTTTCTTT. It is translated as CAWSVPGQHTEAFF.